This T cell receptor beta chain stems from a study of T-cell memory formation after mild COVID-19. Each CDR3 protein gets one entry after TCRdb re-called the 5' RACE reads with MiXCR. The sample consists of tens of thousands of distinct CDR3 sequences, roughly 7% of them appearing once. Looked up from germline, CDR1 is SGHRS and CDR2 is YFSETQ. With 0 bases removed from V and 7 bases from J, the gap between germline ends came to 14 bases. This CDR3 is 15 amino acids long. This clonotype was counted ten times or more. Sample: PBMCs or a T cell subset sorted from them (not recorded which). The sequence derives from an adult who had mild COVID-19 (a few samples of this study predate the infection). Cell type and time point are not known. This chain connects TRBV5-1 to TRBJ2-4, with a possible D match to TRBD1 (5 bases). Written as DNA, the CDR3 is TGCGCCAGCAGCTTGGACAGGCACCCTGGGAACATTCAGTACTTC. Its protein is CASSLDRHPGNIQYF. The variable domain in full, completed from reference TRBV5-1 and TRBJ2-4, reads KAGVTQTPRYLIKTRGQQVTLSCSPISGHRSVSWYQQTPGQGLQFLFEYFSETQRNKGNFPGRFSGRQFSNSRSEMNVSTLELGDSALYLCASSLDRHPGNIQYFGAGTRLSVL.